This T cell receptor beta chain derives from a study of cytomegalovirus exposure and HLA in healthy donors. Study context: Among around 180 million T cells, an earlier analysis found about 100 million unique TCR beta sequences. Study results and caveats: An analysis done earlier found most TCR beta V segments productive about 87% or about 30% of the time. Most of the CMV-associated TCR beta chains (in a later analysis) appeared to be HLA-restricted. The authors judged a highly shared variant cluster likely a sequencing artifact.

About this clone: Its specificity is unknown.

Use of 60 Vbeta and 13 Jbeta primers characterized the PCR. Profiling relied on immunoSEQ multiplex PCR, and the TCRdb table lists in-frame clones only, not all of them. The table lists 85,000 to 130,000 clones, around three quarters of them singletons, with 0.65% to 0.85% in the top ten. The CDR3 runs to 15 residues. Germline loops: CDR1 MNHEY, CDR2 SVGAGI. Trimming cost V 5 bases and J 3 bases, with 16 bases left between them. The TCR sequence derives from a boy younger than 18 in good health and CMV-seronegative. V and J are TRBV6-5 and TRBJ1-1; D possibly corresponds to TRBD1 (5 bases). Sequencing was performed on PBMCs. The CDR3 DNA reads TGTGCCAGCAGTACACCTTCCACAGGAGACACTGAAGCTTTCTTT. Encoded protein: CASSTPSTGDTEAFF.